The clone carrying this T cell receptor (beta chain) has just one count. Its antigen is still unknown. The donors belonged to the roughly 110-subject validation cohort, separate from the 666-subject first cohort. The data derive from a study of cytomegalovirus exposure and HLA in healthy donors. Trimming shortened V by 7 bases and J by 3 bases, and 12 bases separated the two germline ends. CDR1 SGHTA and CDR2 FQGNSA come from the germline V gene. This CDR3 spans 13 amino acids. Libraries were prepared by immunoSEQ multiplex PCR; TCRdb keeps only in-frame clonotypes and omits some of them. Of around 200,000 clones in the sample, about 81% are singletons; the top ten hold less than 1.5%. The study's findings and limits: There were a few CMV-associated chains whose specificity for CMV antigens was confirmed in vitro.

This sequence was found in a woman aged 25 to 39 in good health and CMV-seronegative. The rearrangement uses TRBV7-2 and TRBJ1-1; no reliable D call. Sequencing used PBMCs. For the CDR3, the DNA is TGTGCCAGCACTCGATTCGGTGACACTGAAGCTTTCTTT. It translates to CASTRFGDTEAFF.